These 6 T cell receptor beta chains came from one sample sequenced in a study of blood T cells in healthy people across ages. Then a second PCR, running roughly 7 to 11 cycles, was carried out with a sample-barcoded 5' primer and a J-beta primer mix. From the 5' RACE reads, TCRdb called clonotypes with MiXCR, one entry per CDR3 protein. Of fewer than 2,000,000 distinct CDR3 sequences listed, roughly two fifths are singletons. Material for sequencing was blood. The origin of the receptors is a human donor in good health.

The chain couples TRBV7-9 to TRBJ2-2; D may be TRBD1 (6 bases). V was trimmed by 8 bases and J by 0 bases, leaving 10 bases between them. This CDR3 contains 14 residues. Germline V CDR1 and CDR2: SEHNR, FQNEAQ (reference sequence). This CDR3 is CASGGTTNTGELFF. The DNA of the CDR3 is TGTGCCAGCGGTGGGACAACGAACACCGGGGAGCTGTTTTTT.

The chain is built from TRBV20-1 and TRBJ1-2; D is unresolved. This CDR3 comprises 12 residues. The V end was cut by 1 base, the J end by 5 bases, with 8 bases between. Germline CDR1 reads DFQATT; CDR2 reads SNEGSKA (reference sequence). The CDR3 spells CSARGLSYGYTF. The CDR3 DNA reads as TGCAGTGCTAGAGGACTTTCGTATGGCTACACCTTC.

This clonotype was observed at least ten times. The chain has TRBV7-9 and TRBJ1-2; D is possibly TRBD1 (5 bases). The germline V and J ends were trimmed by 6 bases and 2 bases, with 13 bases remaining between them. CDR1 is SEHNR, CDR2 FQNEAQ, per germline (reference sequence). The CDR3 contains 14 residues. CDR3 amino acids: CASRSTGTNYGYTF. CDR3 in DNA: TGTGCCAGCAGGAGCACCGGGACCAACTATGGCTACACCTTC.

The chain has TRBV25-1 and TRBJ2-1, with D possibly being TRBD1 or TRBD2 (5 bases each). The CDR3 contains 18 residues. Trimming left V 2 bases short and J 1 base short, with 18 bases between. Germline V gene lookup returns CDR1 MGHDK and CDR2 SYGVNS. Here the CDR3 DNA reads TGTGCCAGCAGTGAACCCACAGGAAGGCCGGGATCCTACAATGAGCAGTTCTTC. Amino acids: CASSEPTGRPGSYNEQFF.

This rearrangement joins TRBV7-2 to TRBJ1-2, with D perhaps matching TRBD1 (5 bases). The CDR3 is 16 amino acids. The germline V gene has CDR1 SGHTA and CDR2 FQGNSA. V was pared by 2 bases and J by 6 bases, with 19 bases between. This CDR3 is CASSLSAGFGWNGYTF. CDR3 in DNA: TGTGCCAGCAGCTTATCGGCAGGGTTTGGGTGGAATGGCTACACCTTC.

On this clonotype: The junction departs from the called germline gene at one end, perhaps through a read error. The rearrangement links TRBV15 to TRBJ2-1; 10 nucleotides line up with TRBD2. The CDR3 runs to 16 residues. Germline lookup yields CDR1 LNHNV and CDR2 YYDKDF (reference sequence). The chain's CDR3 is CATNRETSGEYNEQFF. CDR3 coding DNA: TGTGCCACCAACAGAGAAACTAGCGGGGAGTACAATGAGCAGTTCTTC.